These 21 T cell receptor beta chains were all obtained from the same sample, sequenced in a study of cytomegalovirus exposure and HLA in healthy donors. PCR used 60 Vbeta primers and 13 Jbeta primers. Produced via immunoSEQ multiplex PCR; TCRdb's table is partial and in-frame only. The sample shows some 130,000 clones, more than 7.5% of them seen only once. The specimen was PBMCs. The receptors come from a man aged 50-60 years in good health and CMV-seronegative.

This clone was seen a few times. The chain couples TRBV5-1 to TRBJ2-1; 11 nucleotides match TRBD2. The CDR3 consists of 16 residues. From germline, CDR1 is SGHRS and CDR2 YFSETQ. V trimming: 0 bases; J trimming: 4 bases; junction bases outside the gene matches: 3. As DNA, the CDR3 is TGCGCCAGCAGCTTGGGGGCTAGCGGGAGGTACAATGAGCAGTTCTTC. Amino acid sequence: CASSLGASGRYNEQFF. Based on the CDR3 plus reference TRBV5-1 and TRBJ2-1, the full variable domain is KAGVTQTPRYLIKTRGQQVTLSCSPISGHRSVSWYQQTPGQGLQFLFEYFSETQRNKGNFPGRFSGRQFSNSRSEMNVSTLELGDSALYLCASSLGASGRYNEQFFGPGTRLTVL.

The sample holds a few counts of this clone. The chain combines TRBV30 with TRBJ1-6; D is ambiguous. The V gene lost 0 bases and the J gene lost 8 bases, with 11 bases spanning the gap. Germline V gene sequence: CDR1 GTSNPN, CDR2 SVGIG (reference sequence). The CDR3 is 14 amino acids. Here the CDR3 reads CAWSVALEDSPLHF. Written as DNA, the CDR3 is TGTGCCTGGAGTGTAGCCCTTGAAGATTCACCCCTCCACTTT.

This clone was seen more than once but under ten times. This chain uses TRBV27 with TRBJ1-5; TRBD1 aligns across 8 bases. The CDR3 is made up of 17 amino acids. Germline CDR1 reads MNHEY; CDR2 reads SMNVEV (reference sequence). Trimming cost V 6 bases and J 3 bases; bases outside gene matches: 13. The CDR3 reads CASRQNRGGGDNQPQHF. In nucleotides, the CDR3 is TGTGCCAGCAGACAGAACAGGGGGGGTGGGGACAATCAGCCCCAGCATTTT.

In its sample, this clone was seen a few times. This chain uses TRBV30 with TRBJ1-4; D might be TRBD1 (6 bases). V gave up 4 bases and J gave up 0 bases, with 18 bases separating them. Looked up from germline, CDR1 is GTSNPN and CDR2 is SVGIG (reference sequence). The CDR3 consists of 17 residues. CDR3 residues: CAWTPGQGRPTNEKLFF. The CDR3 nucleotides are TGTGCCTGGACCCCGGGGCAGGGGAGACCAACTAATGAAAAACTGTTTTTT.

This clone was counted only a few times. The chain carries TRBV10-3 and TRBJ2-2; 7 nucleotides line up with TRBD1. This CDR3 is 13 amino acids long. J was trimmed by 3 bases and V by 7 bases; bases with no gene match: 2. Germline CDR1 and CDR2: ENHRY and SYGVKD. CDR3 loop: CAINGQDTGELFF. The CDR3 nucleotides read TGTGCCATCAACGGACAGGACACCGGGGAGCTGTTTTTT.

This clone was seen a few times. V gene TRBV5-4 combines with J gene TRBJ2-1, with 13 positions matching TRBD2. The CDR3 contains 18 residues. Germline assignment: CDR1 SGHNT and CDR2 YYREEE (reference sequence). In DNA form, the CDR3 reads TGTACTTGTCACAAGGGGGGACTAGCGGGGACCTCCTACAATGAGCAGTTCTTC. This codes for CTCHKGGLAGTSYNEQFF. The variable domain in full, completed from reference TRBV5-4 and TRBJ2-1, reads ETGVTQSPTHLIKTRGQQVTLRCSSQSGHNTVSWYQQALGQGPQFIFQYYREEENGRGNFPPRFSGLQFPNYSSELNVNALELDDSALYLCTCHKGGLAGTSYNEQFFGPGTRLTVL.

The chain joins TRBV7-9 to TRBJ2-7, with a possible D match to TRBD1 (5 bases). Germline loops: CDR1 SEHNR, CDR2 FQNEAQ (reference sequence). The CDR3 has 15 amino acids. Trimming left V 0 bases short and J 7 bases short, with 16 bases between. CDR3 nucleotide sequence: TGTGCCAGCAGCTTAGCGCTTGGGCAGGGCTTGGAGCAGTACTTC. Translation gives CASSLALGQGLEQYF.

The table lists this clone with a few counts. The rearrangement joins TRBV7-9 to TRBJ2-3, with 8 positions matching TRBD2. The germline V gene encodes CDR1 SEHNR and CDR2 FQNEAQ (reference sequence). The CDR3 is made up of 16 amino acids. Trimming removed 8 bases from V and 4 bases from J; junction bases left unmatched: 14. For the CDR3, the DNA is TGTGCCAGCCTTTCCGGGCTGGCGGGGGGCTCAGATACGCAGTATTTT. Protein: CASLSGLAGGSDTQYF.

Concerning this clone itself: Other DNA sequences in this specimen translate into the identical CDR3. The V and J genes are TRBV28 and TRBJ1-2, with a tentative D call TRBD1 (6 bases). This CDR3 comprises 12 residues. Germline loops: CDR1 MDHEN, CDR2 SYDVKM. Deletions cut 6 bases from V and 5 bases from J, with 10 bases between. The CDR3 region is CASSSTGYGYTF. The CDR3 DNA reads as TGTGCCAGCAGCTCCACAGGGTATGGCTACACCTTC.

The J gene is TRBJ1-1, the V gene TRBV6-6; D is undetermined. Germline V CDR1 and CDR2: MNHNY, SVGAGI (reference sequence). The CDR3 has 16 amino acids. The V gene lost 3 bases and the J gene lost 0 bases, with 14 bases spanning the gap. CDR3 in amino acids: CASSYIDGDMNTEAFF. CDR3 bases: TGTGCCAGCAGTTATATTGATGGCGACATGAACACTGAAGCTTTCTTT.

The rearrangement uses TRBV5-1 and TRBJ2-5; 7 bases align to TRBD2. Trimming at V came to 0 bases and at J to 5 bases, leaving 13 bases not matched to a gene. Germline V gives CDR1 SGHRS, CDR2 YFSETQ. The CDR3 has 17 residues. The CDR3 sequence is CASSLGLPHRDYETQYF. The CDR3 nucleotides read TGCGCCAGCAGCTTGGGATTACCCCACCGGGACTATGAGACCCAGTACTTC.

This clone has a handful of counts. V gene TRBV4-2 combines with J gene TRBJ2-2, with 10 bases fitting TRBD2. The V gene's germline CDR1 is LGHNA and CDR2 YNFKEQ. The CDR3 has 18 amino acids. V trimming: 1 base; J trimming: 3 bases; junction bases outside the gene matches: 8. The CDR3 here is CASSQGSGRVFDTGELFF. The CDR3 DNA reads as TGTGCCAGCAGCCAAGGCAGCGGGAGGGTTTTTGACACCGGGGAGCTGTTTTTT.

This clone was recorded a few times. At one end, the junction sequence differs from germline, possibly due to a read error. The chain employs TRBV2 and TRBJ1-4; tentative D call: TRBD1 (6 bases). CDR3 length: 13 residues. Germline V gene lookup returns CDR1 SNHLY and CDR2 FYNNEI. CDR3 sequence: CASSEARPGHRAF. CDR3 nucleotide sequence: TGTGCCAGCAGTGAAGCGCGCCCGGGACATCGGGCTTTT.

The chain uses TRBV27 and TRBJ2-3; 11 bases map to TRBD2. There are 18 residues in the CDR3. V was clipped by 5 bases and J by 4 bases; unmatched bases: 14. CDR1 and CDR2 (germline): MNHEY, SMNVEV (reference sequence). The DNA of the CDR3 is TGTGCCAGCAGTCAGAGAGGACTAGCGGGTCCTGGGGCAGATACGCAGTATTTT. Amino acids: CASSQRGLAGPGADTQYF.

CDR3 coding DNA: TGTGCCAGCAGGGCCGACAATGAGCAGTTCTTC. Amino acid sequence: CASRADNEQFF. The rearrangement links TRBV2 to TRBJ2-1, with no clear D. V gave up 6 bases and J gave up 5 bases, with 5 bases separating them. The CDR3 has 11 amino acids. CDR1 and CDR2 (germline): SNHLY, FYNNEI. The full variable domain, with the rest looked up from reference TRBV2 and TRBJ2-1, is EPEVTQTPSHQVTQMGQEVILRCVPISNHLYFYWYRQILGQKVEFLVSFYNNEISEKSEIFDDQFSVERPDGSNFTLKIRSTKLEDSAMYFCASRADNEQFFGPGTRLTVL.

This clone showed up just a few times. V and J are TRBV5-8 and TRBJ2-2, with 10 bases aligning to TRBD2. J lost 5 bases, V lost 0 bases, and 4 bases had no gene match. Per germline, CDR1 SGHTS and CDR2 YDEGEE. The CDR3 contains 16 residues. The chain's CDR3 is CASSLEPSGRTGELFF. The CDR3 DNA reads as TGTGCCAGCAGCTTGGAACCTAGCGGGAGAACCGGGGAGCTGTTTTTT.

This clone was found a few times. The chain has TRBV7-9 and TRBJ1-1; D is undetermined. Trimming cost V 1 base and J 10 bases, with 10 bases left between them. The CDR3 loop spans 12 amino acids. Germline lookup yields CDR1 SEHNR and CDR2 FQNEAQ (reference sequence). The CDR3 DNA reads as TGTGCCAGCAGCTTAGGGGCTACGGCAGCTTTCTTT. This sequence encodes CASSLGATAAFF.

To note about this clone: Relative to the germline gene, one junction end is altered; a read error may explain this. The chain recombines TRBV25-1 with TRBJ1-1; D not resolved. The CDR3 is made up of 14 amino acids. Germline-derived CDR1 and CDR2 are MGHDK and SYGVNS. The CDR3 is CASRQTGYSTEVFF. In nucleotides, the CDR3 is TGTGCCAGCAGACAGACGGGGTATTCGACTGAAGTTTTCTTT.

This sequence joins TRBV11-2 and TRBJ2-5; TRBD2 aligns across 9 bases. CDR1 is SGHAT and CDR2 is FQNNGV in the germline V gene. Trimming took 2 bases from V and 1 from J; bases not matched to a gene: 8. This CDR3 contains 17 residues. The CDR3 reads CASSLSPSGASQETQYF. The CDR3 region has the DNA TGTGCCAGCAGCTTAAGTCCTAGCGGGGCGTCCCAAGAGACCCAGTACTTC. The variable domain in full, with the rest retrieved from reference TRBV11-2 and TRBJ2-5, is EAGVAQSPRYKIIEKRQSVAFWCNPISGHATLYWYQQILGQGPKLLIQFQNNGVVDDSQLPKDRFSAERLKGVDSTLKIQPAKLEDSAVYLCASSLSPSGASQETQYFGPGTRLLVL.

In its sample, this clone was seen a few times. The genes are TRBV2 and TRBJ1-2; D is unresolved. This CDR3 is built from 14 residues. The germline V gene encodes CDR1 SNHLY and CDR2 FYNNEI. V shed 7 bases and J shed 0 bases, with 12 bases lying between them. DNA of the CDR3: TGTGCCAGCATCAAAAGCCCGCCTAACTATGGCTACACCTTC. Translating gives CASIKSPPNYGYTF.

The chain links TRBV7-9 to TRBJ2-3, with a tentative D call TRBD1 (6 bases). The V and J ends lost 5 bases and 5 bases respectively, with 14 bases between them. This CDR3 has 14 residues. The germline V gene has CDR1 SEHNR and CDR2 FQNEAQ (reference sequence). CDR3 in amino acids: CASSVRGRGDTQYF. CDR3 coding DNA: TGTGCCAGCAGCGTGAGGGGGAGAGGAGATACGCAGTATTTT. Filled out from reference TRBV7-9 and TRBJ2-3, the complete variable domain reads DTGVSQNPRHKITKRGQNVTFRCDPISEHNRLYWYRQTLGQGPEFLTYFQNEAQLEKSRLLSDRFSAERPKGSFSTLEIQRTEQGDSAMYLCASSVRGRGDTQYFGPGTRLTVL.